One sample yielded the 11 T cell receptor beta chains listed below, sequenced in a study of CD8 T cells in ankylosing spondylitis. In TCRdb, the 5' RACE reads were re-called with MiXCR into one record per CDR3 protein. The table records roughly 250,000 distinct CDR3 sequences, less than 10% of them present only once. Sequences were obtained from blood, either unsorted or a sorted T cell fraction (not recorded which). These receptor sequences come from a male donor with ankylosing spondylitis or in good health (not recorded which).

This clonotype has a count of ten or more. The chain links TRBV20-1 to TRBJ2-7; 9 bases map to TRBD1. V shed 5 bases and J 6 bases; nucleotides not matched to a gene: 14. Germline V CDR1 and CDR2: DFQATT, SNEGSKA (reference sequence). This CDR3 is built from 15 residues. CDR3 sequence reads: CSAPSPGTGLSEQYF. The DNA for the CDR3 is TGCAGTGCTCCCTCCCCCGGGACAGGGCTTAGCGAGCAGTACTTC.

This clonotype was counted ten times or more. The chain combines TRBV5-1 with TRBJ2-1, with 13 bases lining up with TRBD2. Germline trimming cut 0 bases from V and 7 bases from J; bases unmatched to any gene: 10. This CDR3 spans 18 amino acids. Germline CDR1 and CDR2: SGHRS and YFSETQ. The CDR3 sequence is CASSLATTSGRAGNEQFF. DNA of the CDR3: TGCGCCAGCAGCTTGGCCACTACTAGCGGGAGGGCCGGGAATGAGCAGTTCTTC.

This clonotype was seen ten or more times. The chain combines TRBV6-1 with TRBJ2-7, with 7 bases that match TRBD1. The CDR3 length is 16 residues. V trimming: 8 bases; J trimming: 0 bases; junction bases outside the gene matches: 13. Germline CDR1 reads MNHNS; CDR2 reads SASEGT. The CDR3 nucleotides are TGTGCCAGCCGTCGGAGTTACAGGGGCCACTCCTACGAGCAGTACTTC. Translated, it gives CASRRSYRGHSYEQYF.

The chain combines TRBV20-1 with TRBJ2-3, with D perhaps assigned TRBD1 or TRBD2 (5 bases each). In germline, CDR1 is DFQATT, CDR2 SNEGSKA (reference sequence). The CDR3 contains 11 residues. Trimming pared 2 bases from V and 6 bases from J, leaving 6 bases between. The CDR3 sequence: CSARWGDTQYF. The CDR3 DNA is TGCAGTGCTAGATGGGGGGATACGCAGTATTTT.

This clonotype showed up many times. The J gene is TRBJ2-7, the V gene TRBV6-1, with D tentatively TRBD1 or TRBD2 (5 bases each). Trimming pared 0 bases from V and 0 bases from J, leaving 9 bases between. This CDR3 contains 15 residues. Germline lookup yields CDR1 MNHNS and CDR2 SASEGT. In DNA form, the CDR3 reads TGTGCCAGCAGTGAAGCTCCTGGGGGCTCCTACGAGCAGTACTTC. Translating gives CASSEAPGGSYEQYF.

The chain joins TRBV27 to TRBJ2-4; D unresolved. The CDR3 sequence is 15 residues long. V lost 4 bases and J 4 bases, leaving 14 bases between the germline ends. Germline CDR1 and CDR2: MNHEY and SMNVEV (reference sequence). CDR3 in amino acids: CASSSAPRLKNIQYF. The CDR3 bases are TGTGCCAGCAGTTCCGCACCCCGACTTAAAAACATTCAGTACTTC.

In its sample, this clonotype was seen many times. The chain recombines TRBV24-1 with TRBJ2-3, with D unresolved. The V gene's germline CDR1 is KGHDR and CDR2 SFDVKD. Trimming took off 4 bases at V and 0 bases at J, with 13 bases between the two ends. The CDR3 covers 16 residues. As DNA, the CDR3 is TGTGCCACCAGTGAGACCCGTGACGCTAGCACAGATACGCAGTATTTT. Its translation: CATSETRDASTDTQYF.

This clonotype was observed at least ten times. J is TRBJ1-5 and V is TRBV12-3 or TRBV12-4; no clear D. Trimming shortened V by 6 bases and J by 8 bases, and 11 bases separated the two germline ends. The CDR3 contains 12 residues. The CDR3 loop reads CASRSVAEPQHF. The CDR3 nucleotides read TGTGCCAGCAGGTCAGTAGCGGAGCCCCAGCATTTT.

This clonotype occurred a few times. The chain recombines TRBV25-1 with TRBJ1-6, with D tentatively TRBD1 (5 bases). Trimming shortened V by 4 bases and J by 6 bases, and 7 bases separated the two germline ends. The CDR3 has 13 residues. Germline loops: CDR1 MGHDK, CDR2 SYGVNS. The CDR3 loop reads CASSGGLNSPLHF. CDR3 nucleotides: TGTGCCAGCAGTGGGGGCCTTAATTCACCCCTCCACTTT. The complete variable domain, with remaining parts taken from reference TRBV25-1 and TRBJ1-6, reads EADIYQTPRYLVIGTGKKITLECSQTMGHDKMYWYQQDPGMELHLIHYSYGVNSTEKGDLSSESTVSRIRTEHFPLTLESARPSHTSQYLCASSGGLNSPLHFGNGTRLTVT.

The genes are TRBV20-1 and TRBJ1-3; no clear D gene. The CDR3 contains 15 residues. V was pared by 0 bases and J by 4 bases, with 13 bases between. Germline lookup yields CDR1 DFQATT and CDR2 SNEGSKA (reference sequence). The CDR3 sequence: CSARDHGVSGNTIYF. In nucleotides, the CDR3 is TGCAGTGCTAGAGATCATGGGGTTTCGGGAAACACCATATATTTT.

This clonotype was detected ten times or more. The chain is built from TRBV19 and TRBJ1-2; perhaps TRBD1 as D (5 bases). This CDR3 is built from 15 residues. Germline V gene data show CDR1 as LNHDA and CDR2 as SQIVND (reference sequence). Trimming shortened V by 5 bases and J by 6 bases, and 19 bases separated the two germline ends. The CDR3 sequence: CASSPDSGLMDGYTF. The CDR3 region has the DNA TGTGCCAGTAGTCCGGACTCGGGACTGATGGATGGCTACACCTTC.